Below are 3 T cell receptor beta chains sequenced from a single sample in a study of early T cells in non-severe SARS-CoV-2 infection. Via MiXCR, TCRdb re-called the 5' RACE reads, giving one row per CDR3 protein. The sample lists about 77,000 distinct CDR3 sequences, approximately 16% seen once, with about 3.1% in the top ten. Material: whole blood. These receptor sequences come from an adult who was a healthcare worker with PCR-confirmed SARS-CoV-2 infection or an uninfected control (not recorded which).

The chain links TRBV12-3 or TRBV12-4 to TRBJ2-1; D perhaps matches TRBD2 (6 bases). Deletions cut 0 bases from V and 9 bases from J, with 12 bases between. The CDR3 contains 14 residues. CDR3 residues: CASSLAGGATEQFF. The CDR3 DNA reads TGTGCCAGCAGTTTAGCGGGGGGAGCCACTGAGCAGTTCTTC.

The sample holds a few counts of this clonotype. The chain uses TRBV5-6 and TRBJ1-2; D remains unclear. The germline V gene encodes CDR1 SGHDT and CDR2 YYEEEE. V gave up 4 bases and J gave up 5 bases, with 18 bases separating them. CDR3 size: 15 residues. The CDR3 bases are TGTGCCAGCAGCCCGAGGACGGGTTTTGCGTATGGCTACACCTTC. Encoded protein: CASSPRTGFAYGYTF.

This rearrangement joins TRBV12-3 or TRBV12-4 to TRBJ1-5, with 12 bases lining up with TRBD1. Germline trimming cut 4 bases from V and 4 bases from J; bases unmatched to any gene: 5. The CDR3 runs to 16 residues. CDR3 sequence: CASSWGQGAPNQPQHF. The CDR3 coding sequence is TGTGCCAGCAGTTGGGGACAGGGGGCGCCGAATCAGCCCCAGCATTTT.